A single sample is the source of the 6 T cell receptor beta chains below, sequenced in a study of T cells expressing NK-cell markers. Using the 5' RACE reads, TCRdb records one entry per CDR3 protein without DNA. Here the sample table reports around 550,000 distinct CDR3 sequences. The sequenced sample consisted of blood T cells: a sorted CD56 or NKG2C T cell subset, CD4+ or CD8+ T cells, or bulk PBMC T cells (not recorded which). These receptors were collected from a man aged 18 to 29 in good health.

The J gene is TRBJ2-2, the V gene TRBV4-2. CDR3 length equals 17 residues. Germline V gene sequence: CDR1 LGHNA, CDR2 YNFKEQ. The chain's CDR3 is CASSQDVAAGKSGELFF.

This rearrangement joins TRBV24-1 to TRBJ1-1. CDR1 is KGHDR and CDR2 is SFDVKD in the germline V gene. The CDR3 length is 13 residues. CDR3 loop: CATSSEWNTEAFF.

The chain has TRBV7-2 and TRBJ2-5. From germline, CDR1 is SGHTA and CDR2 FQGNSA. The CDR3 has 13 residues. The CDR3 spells CASSLSVWETQYF.

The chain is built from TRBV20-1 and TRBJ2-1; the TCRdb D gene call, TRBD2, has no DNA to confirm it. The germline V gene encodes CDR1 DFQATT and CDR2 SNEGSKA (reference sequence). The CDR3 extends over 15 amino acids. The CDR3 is CSARGEREKRNEQFF.

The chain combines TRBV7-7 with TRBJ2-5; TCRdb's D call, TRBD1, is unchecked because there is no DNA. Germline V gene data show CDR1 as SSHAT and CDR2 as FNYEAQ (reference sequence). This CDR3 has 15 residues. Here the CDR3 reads CASSFVAGPRETQYF.

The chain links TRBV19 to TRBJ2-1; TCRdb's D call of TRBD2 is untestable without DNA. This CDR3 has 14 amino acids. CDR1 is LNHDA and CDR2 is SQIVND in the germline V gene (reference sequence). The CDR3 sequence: CASSIRGRANEQFF. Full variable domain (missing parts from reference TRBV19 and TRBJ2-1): DGGITQSPKYLFRKEGQNVTLSCEQNLNHDAMYWYRQDPGQGLRLIYYSQIVNDFQKGDIAEGYSVSREKKESFPLTVTSAQKNPTAFYLCASSIRGRANEQFFGPGTRLTVL.